This T cell receptor (beta chain) stems from a study of T cell responses to AZD1222 COVID-19 vaccine. Regarding the study as a whole: As reported, nearly half of all spike-specific TCRs target variant regions that are unmutated. Clonal diversity was possibly underestimated; the donors were predominantly white British and more often female. Repertoires in all cases were sampled only once the peak T cell response had passed.

In the case of this clone: Its antigen is not known.

V gave up 0 bases and J gave up 1 base, with 8 bases separating them. Germline V gene data show CDR1 as SGDLS and CDR2 as YYNGEE. This CDR3 comprises 15 residues. Produced via immunoSEQ multiplex PCR; TCRdb's table is partial and in-frame only. The repertoire holds about 83,000 clones, with roughly 83% as singletons. The sequence was obtained from an adult in good health. The starting material was peripheral blood, obtained on day 0 of AZD1222 vaccination. The chain recombines TRBV9 with TRBJ1-3; tentatively, D is TRBD1 (6 bases). The CDR3 protein is CASSVVGASGNTIYF. The CDR3 bases are TGTGCCAGCAGCGTAGTGGGGGCTTCTGGAAACACCATATATTTT.